This record looks at one T cell receptor (beta chain) sequence and its context. These data are taken from a study of blood T cell repertoires in COVID-19. Whole-study context: The analysed material was cDNA or gDNA that came from T cells, B-cell-depleted T cells, or PBMCs.

Followed over time, Seattle patients had been enrolled while infection was active. As processed by the authors: Nucleated cell counts were estimated from reference gene primer amplification. Profiling relied on immunoSEQ multiplex PCR, and the TCRdb table lists in-frame clones only, not all of them. V, J and clone size reflect that table, while D and trimming were determined from the DNA. This sample has nearly 200,000 clones; around four fifths occur once, and the top ten carry 0.85% to 0.95%. Sequenced sample: peripheral blood. This sequence originates from a man between 60 and 70 years old with COVID-19, enrolled during active disease.

The CDR3 here is CASSLIPDEQYF. Written as DNA, the CDR3 is TGTGCCAGCAGCTTGATCCCCGACGAGCAGTACTTC. The chain couples TRBV5-6 to TRBJ2-7; D is undetermined. V was pared by 1 base and J by 5 bases, with 7 bases between. CDR1 and CDR2 (germline): SGHDT, YYEEEE. The CDR3 totals 12 residues.